This T cell receptor beta chain was identified during a study of cytomegalovirus exposure and HLA in healthy donors. Study at large: Earlier, 150 million to 200 million T cells were analyzed, and more than 100 million unique TCR beta sequences were found among them. Study-wide results and limits: Most sequenced TCRs were rare (though some public TCRs occurred in many donors).

The CDR3 loop spans 12 amino acids. CDR1 is SNHLY, CDR2 FYNNEI, per germline. Trimming removed 6 bases from V and 7 bases from J; junction bases left unmatched: 3. PCR used 60 Vbeta primers and 13 Jbeta primers. The table came from immunoSEQ multiplex PCR; TCRdb's copy has only in-frame clones and leaves some out. Altogether around 91,000 clones are present, approximately 88% being singletons, with the ten largest covering about 2.1%. As concerns this clone: Its antigen is not known.

The chain uses TRBV2 and TRBJ2-3; 8 nucleotides match TRBD1. This TCR came from a man aged 18-30 years in good health and CMV-seronegative. What was sequenced was PBMCs. The CDR3 DNA follows: TGTGCCAGCAGCAGGGACAGGAATACGCAGTATTTT. Translated: CASSRDRNTQYF.